These 21 T cell receptor beta chains were all obtained from the same sample, sequenced in a study of T-cell memory formation after mild COVID-19 (dated by TCRdb to the early 2020s). Receptor libraries were prepared by 5' RACE. The run used an Illumina NovaSeq 6000. TCRdb reanalyzed the raw reads on its own, using fastp at Q25 for trimming and MiXCR for clone calling, and kept in-frame beta chains. Merged by CDR3 protein, the rows form single entries marked with the most common genes and DNA. This sample has under 550,000 distinct CDR3 sequences in its table, and approximately 19% of those were observed once. The ten largest clones take up 20% to 25% of the sample. Sequenced material: PBMCs or a T cell subset sorted from them (not recorded which). The receptor source for this set is a man aged 18 to 29 who had mild COVID-19 (a few samples of this study predate the infection). The sample titles of this study are shuffled in the database, so cell type and time point are left out; the donor was told from shared clones.

In this sample, this clonotype turned up a few times. The chain links TRBV4-1 to TRBJ2-1; TRBD2 matches 8 bases. Germline V gives CDR1 MGHRA, CDR2 YSYEKL. The CDR3 covers 14 residues. The V gene end was trimmed by 6 bases and the J gene end by 8 bases; junction bases not matched to a gene: 9. CDR3 nucleotides: TGCGCCAGCAGACGGGGGGGAGGGGACGATGAGCAGTTCTTC. Translating gives CASRRGGGDDEQFF.

This clonotype has ten or more counts. This sequence joins TRBV20-1 and TRBJ2-7, with D unclear. Germline-derived CDR1 and CDR2 are DFQATT and SNEGSKA (reference sequence). This CDR3 has 11 residues. Trimming removed 3 bases at V and 5 bases at J, with 8 bases between. The CDR3 DNA reads TGCAGTGCTAGGGGCAGAAACGAGCAGTACTTC. Its protein product is CSARGRNEQYF.

The rearrangement uses TRBV5-1 and TRBJ2-1; D might be TRBD2 (6 bases). This CDR3 contains 16 residues. Per the germline V gene, CDR1 is SGHRS and CDR2 is YFSETQ. V was shortened by 0 bases and J by 8 bases, with 18 bases between the two germline ends. The CDR3 sequence: CASSLAPGVASDEQFF. The CDR3 DNA is TGCGCCAGCAGCTTGGCCCCGGGGGTAGCCTCGGATGAGCAGTTCTTC. The variable domain in full, completed from reference TRBV5-1 and TRBJ2-1, reads KAGVTQTPRYLIKTRGQQVTLSCSPISGHRSVSWYQQTPGQGLQFLFEYFSETQRNKGNFPGRFSGRQFSNSRSEMNVSTLELGDSALYLCASSLAPGVASDEQFFGPGTRLTVL.

This clonotype has more than one count but fewer than ten. The chain couples TRBV6-5 to TRBJ2-7; 10 bases are shared with TRBD1. This CDR3 is 16 amino acids long. In germline, CDR1 is MNHEY, CDR2 SVGAGI. J lost 0 bases, V lost 5 bases, and 7 bases had no gene match. The CDR3 coding sequence is TGTGCCAGCAGTCAGACCGGGACAGGGGTCTCCTACGAGCAGTACGTC. Its translation: CASSQTGTGVSYEQYV.

The chain is built from TRBV6-6 and TRBJ2-5; TRBD2 matches at 7 bases. This CDR3 comprises 14 residues. V lost 6 bases, J lost 1 base, and 5 bases stayed unmatched. The germline V gene encodes CDR1 MNHNY and CDR2 SVGAGI (reference sequence). The CDR3 coding sequence is TGTGCCAGCAGCCACTCTAGCGGCCAAGAGACCCAGTACTTC. Its translation is CASSHSSGQETQYF.

This clonotype was picked up a small number of times. The chain carries TRBV28 and TRBJ1-1; D is unclear. The ends were cut back, 2 bases at V and 9 bases at J, with 16 bases in the middle. The CDR3 consists of 14 residues. Germline CDR1 and CDR2: MDHEN and SYDVKM. This CDR3 is CASSLTVTRGQAFF. As DNA, the CDR3 is TGTGCCAGCAGTTTAACTGTCACCCGAGGGCAAGCTTTCTTT.

The rearrangement uses TRBV20-1 and TRBJ2-1; 8 nucleotides match TRBD1. Germline trimming cut 6 bases from V and 3 bases from J; bases unmatched to any gene: 7. Germline CDR1 is DFQATT and CDR2 is SNEGSKA (reference sequence). This CDR3 contains 14 residues. The CDR3 is CSAGQGWSYNEQFF. The CDR3 region has the DNA TGCAGTGCCGGACAGGGTTGGAGCTACAATGAGCAGTTCTTC.

This chain joins TRBV27 and TRBJ2-3, with D possibly matching TRBD1 (6 bases). Trimming cost V 1 base and J 1 base, with 9 bases left between them. Per the germline V gene, CDR1 is MNHEY and CDR2 is SMNVEV (reference sequence). This CDR3 is 15 amino acids long. The CDR3 loop reads CASSLWKGGTDTQYF. In DNA, the CDR3 is TGTGCCAGCAGTTTATGGAAGGGGGGCACAGATACGCAGTATTTT.

V is TRBV5-5 and J is TRBJ2-7; 7 positions match TRBD1. V lost 1 base and J lost 1; bases outside the gene matches: 5. This CDR3 comprises 15 residues. The germline V gene encodes CDR1 SGHKS and CDR2 YYEKEE (reference sequence). The CDR3 DNA reads TGTGCCAGCAGCTTGTCAGGGGGAGATTCCTACGAGCAGTACGTC. Protein: CASSLSGGDSYEQYV.

This clonotype was observed a few times. V usage is TRBV5-1 and J usage is TRBJ2-3; D gene unclear. Trimming took off 0 bases at V and 7 bases at J, with 15 bases between the two ends. The CDR3 is 15 residues long. CDR1 SGHRS and CDR2 YFSETQ come from the germline V gene. CDR3 coding DNA: TGCGCCAGCAGCTTGGACAGCCCGAATAGGAATACGCAGTATTTT. This codes for CASSLDSPNRNTQYF.

The chain carries TRBV19 and TRBJ2-3; tentatively, D is TRBD2 (6 bases). This CDR3 has 14 amino acids. Trimming removed 2 bases at V and 1 base at J, with 7 bases between. Germline assignment: CDR1 LNHDA and CDR2 SQIVND (reference sequence). The CDR3 DNA reads TGTGCCAGTAGTATACCGGGGGGCACAGATACGCAGTATTTT. Translated, it gives CASSIPGGTDTQYF.

The V call is TRBV29-1, the J call TRBJ1-1; TRBD1 might be the D (6 bases). Germline V CDR1 and CDR2: SQVTM, ANQGSEA. The V gene lost 2 bases and the J gene lost 5 bases, with 12 bases spanning the gap. CDR3 length: 13 residues. The CDR3 protein is CSVEQGLETEAFF. Written as DNA, the CDR3 is TGCAGCGTTGAACAGGGGCTGGAAACTGAAGCTTTCTTT.

This clonotype has just a few counts. The chain uses TRBV7-6 and TRBJ2-2; 12 positions agree with TRBD2. The germline V gene encodes CDR1 SGHVS and CDR2 FNYEAQ. V trimming: 3 bases; J trimming: 0 bases; junction bases outside the gene matches: 8. This CDR3 comprises 19 residues. The CDR3 sequence is CASSFPKTSGGPNTGELFF. CDR3 DNA: TGTGCCAGCAGCTTCCCCAAAACTAGCGGGGGGCCGAACACCGGGGAGCTGTTTTTT.

This clonotype came up a few times. The chain combines TRBV4-1 with TRBJ1-1; 7 nucleotides align to TRBD1. The CDR3 contains 15 residues. The trim removed 7 bases at V and 2 bases at J, leaving 10 bases unmatched. Looked up from germline, CDR1 is MGHRA and CDR2 is YSYEKL. CDR3 loop: CASTDPTGSNTEAFF. The DNA for the CDR3 is TGCGCCAGCACCGACCCGACAGGGTCAAACACTGAAGCTTTCTTT.

The rearrangement joins TRBV7-3 to TRBJ1-2, with D tentatively TRBD1 (6 bases). Trimming stripped 5 bases from V and 7 bases from J, with 14 bases between. The CDR3 runs 13 residues. The germline gives CDR1 SGHTA, CDR2 FQGTGA. The CDR3 protein is CASSPGVSGGYTF. The CDR3 DNA reads as TGTGCCAGCAGCCCAGGGGTTTCGGGTGGCTACACCTTC.

There are a few counts of this clonotype. The chain has TRBV20-1 and TRBJ2-2; maybe TRBD1 (6 bases). The CDR3 runs 13 residues. Germline V CDR1 and CDR2: DFQATT, SNEGSKA (reference sequence). V lost 2 bases, J lost 7 bases, and 11 bases lay in between. Here the CDR3 reads CSARQGIVGELFF. The CDR3 bases are TGCAGTGCTAGACAGGGGATCGTCGGGGAGCTGTTTTTT.

This clonotype turned up a few times. For the CDR3, the DNA is TGCGCCAGCAGCCATCAAAGAGGGTCCTACGAGCAGTACGTC. This codes for CASSHQRGSYEQYV. J is TRBJ2-7 and V is TRBV4-3; tentatively, D is TRBD2 (5 bases). This CDR3 is 14 amino acids long. Trimming pared 3 bases from V and 1 base from J, leaving 10 bases between. CDR1 and CDR2 (germline): LGHNA, YSLEER.

In this sample, this clonotype turned up a few times. The chain joins TRBV5-1 to TRBJ1-2; TRBD1 aligns across 7 bases. Unmatched junction bases numbered 12, after V lost 4 bases and J lost 3 bases. The CDR3 extends over 16 amino acids. CDR1 is SGHRS, CDR2 YFSETQ, per germline. The DNA of the CDR3 is TGCGCCAGCAGCGCCAAGGGACAGAACTATTACTATGGCTACACCTTC. This translates into CASSAKGQNYYYGYTF.

This chain uses TRBV7-9 with TRBJ2-3; 8 bases are a match to TRBD1. Unmatched junction bases numbered 7, after V lost 5 bases and J lost 0 bases. This CDR3 region has 16 residues. The germline V gene encodes CDR1 SEHNR and CDR2 FQNEAQ (reference sequence). CDR3 in amino acids: CASSDRQGTSTDTQYF. DNA of the CDR3: TGTGCCAGCAGCGACAGACAGGGGACTAGCACAGATACGCAGTATTTT.

With respect to this clonotype: Germline is not matched at one junction end, which may reflect a read error. The chain uses TRBV7-7 and TRBJ2-3; a weak D match, TRBD1 (5 bases). Germline CDR1 is SSHAT and CDR2 is FNYEAQ (reference sequence). This CDR3 has 15 amino acids. In DNA, the CDR3 is TGTGCTAGCAGCTTAGGAACAGGAACCACAGATACGCAGTATTTT. The encoded protein is CASSLGTGTTDTQYF.

This clonotype has a count of ten or more. V usage is TRBV5-1 and J usage is TRBJ2-5; D ambiguous. The CDR3 runs 15 residues. V lost 4 bases, J lost 2 bases, and 15 bases lay in between. Germline lookup yields CDR1 SGHRS and CDR2 YFSETQ. CDR3 residues: CASSALHSEQETQYF. Here the CDR3 DNA reads TGCGCCAGCAGCGCGTTGCATTCGGAACAAGAGACCCAGTACTTC.